The subject of this entry is one T cell receptor beta chain. Its matching antigen is unknown. Germline values: CDR1 MDHEN, CDR2 SYDVKM. Trimming took off 8 bases at V and 7 bases at J, with 21 bases between the two ends. The CDR3 runs 15 residues. RNA transcripts served as the template for amplifying TCR beta CDR3 regions. Carried out on the TCR CDR3, a first-round RT-PCR used the HTBI primer set. TCRdb reprocessed the multiplex PCR reads with MiXCR, giving one entry per CDR3 protein. The sample contains some 650,000 distinct CDR3 sequences, approximately 15% of which appear only once. The data originate from a study of T cells in Graves' hyperthyroidism and ophthalmopathy. Study-level findings and limits: Median prediction lead before ophthalmopathy onset was roughly 6 months with the model.

J is TRBJ1-3 and V is TRBV28; possible D gene TRBD1, 6 bases. This TCR was recovered from a woman aged 40 to 55 with Graves' ophthalmopathy. The sequenced material came from blood. The CDR3 DNA reads as TGTGCCAGCGCTTCCCCCGGGACACGGGCCAACACCATATATTTT. Translation gives CASASPGTRANTIYF.